The rows below give T cell receptor beta chains drawn from one sample of a study of OX40 agonist ivuxolimab in advanced cancers. The method was immunoSEQ multiplex PCR; TCRdb's version includes in-frame clones alone and lacks a portion of them. Among about 34,000 clones, around 83% were seen once, and the ten largest hold over 2.5%. Sample: CD4+ or CD8+ T cells sorted from blood, taken in a trial of the OX40 agonist ivuxolimab. Receptors were obtained from an adult with an advanced solid tumor such as melanoma, head and neck, liver or kidney cancer. CDR3s include the opening cysteine and the closing phenylalanine or tryptophan. Fields, in order: CDR3 protein, CDR3 DNA, clone size, J gene, D gene, V gene. D genes are given only for firm matches. Clone size, where shown, is once, few, many, or a class for clones that have expanded.

CASSPYRDGYTF	TGCGCCAGCAGCCCTTACAGGGATGGCTACACCTTC	once	TRBJ1-2	-	TRBV5-1
CASSLGVAASGRNTQYF	TGTGCCAGCAGCTTAGGGGTCGCGGCTAGCGGGAGGAATACGCAGTATTTT	-	TRBJ2-3	TRBD2	TRBV7-6
CAIPRAYSGANVLTF	TGTGCCATCCCGAGGGCCTACTCTGGGGCCAACGTCCTGACTTTC	-	TRBJ2-6	-	TRBV2
CASSMGQGASPLHF	TGCGCCAGCAGCATGGGACAGGGGGCTTCACCCCTCCACTTT	-	TRBJ1-6	TRBD1	TRBV5-1
CASSIRTPSADTQYF	TGTGCCAGCAGCATTCGGACACCTAGTGCAGATACGCAGTATTTT	-	TRBJ2-3	-	TRBV21-1
CASGKGWQENEKLFF	TGTGCCAGCGGGAAGGGTTGGCAGGAGAATGAAAAACTGTTTTTT	-	TRBJ1-4	-	TRBV6-5
CAISQSSGRGQETQYF	TGTGCCATCAGCCAATCTAGCGGGAGAGGTCAAGAGACCCAGTACTTC	-	TRBJ2-5	TRBD2	TRBV10-3
CASSVQWSNQPQHF	TGTGCCAGCAGCGTTCAGTGGAGCAATCAGCCCCAGCATTTT	-	TRBJ1-5	-	TRBV9
CASSLATSNRVGTQYF	TGTGCCAGCAGCTTGGCCACGAGCAACAGGGTTGGGACCCAGTACTTC	-	TRBJ2-5	-	TRBV5-6
CASSLEQGLANTGELFF	TGTGCCAGCAGTCTTGAGCAGGGGTTAGCTAACACCGGGGAGCTGTTTTTT	few	TRBJ2-2	-	TRBV7-9
CASSPDRDNEKLFF	TGTGCCAGCAGCCCGGACAGGGACAATGAAAAACTGTTTTTT	few	TRBJ1-4	TRBD1	TRBV7-2
CAWRKARGTSGSVYNEQFF	TGTGCCTGGAGGAAAGCGAGGGGGACTAGCGGGAGTGTGTACAATGAGCAGTTCTTC	-	TRBJ2-1	TRBD2	TRBV30
CASSYWGSRNTGELFF	TGTGCCAGCAGTTACTGGGGGAGTAGAAACACCGGGGAGCTGTTTTTT	-	TRBJ2-2	-	TRBV6-5
CASSLGSETFRVRFF	TGCGCCAGCAGCTTAGGTAGTGAAACTTTTAGAGTAAGGTTCTTC	-	TRBJ2-1	-	TRBV5-1
CATSRGRGLNTEAFF	TGTGCCACCAGCAGGGGACGGGGTTTGAACACTGAAGCTTTCTTT	-	TRBJ1-1	-	TRBV15
CASSPTGGNQPQHF	TGTGCCAGCAGCCCCACAGGCGGCAATCAGCCCCAGCATTTT	-	TRBJ1-5	-	TRBV6-6
CAISERGPRNTEAFF	TGTGCCATCAGTGAGAGGGGACCTAGAAACACTGAAGCTTTCTTT	-	TRBJ1-1	-	TRBV10-3
CASSRRQAREEKLFF	TGTGCCAGCTCTCGAAGACAGGCGCGGGAGGAAAAACTGTTTTTT	few	TRBJ1-4	-	TRBV18
CASGRMTASYF	TGTGCCAGCGGTCGAATGACAGCCTCCTACTTC	-	TRBJ1-2	-	TRBV27
CAWSAWTRVYNSPLHF	TGTGCCTGGAGTGCCTGGACAAGGGTCTATAATTCACCCCTCCACTTT	-	TRBJ1-6	-	TRBV30
CASSYPGIEAFF	TGTGCCAGCAGTTACCCGGGTATCGAAGCTTTCTTT	-	TRBJ1-1	-	TRBV6-6
CASSVGGTHEQYF	TGTGCCAGCAGCGTAGGAGGGACCCACGAGCAGTACTTC	-	TRBJ2-7	-	TRBV9
CAISEPGDRGSQFF	TGTGCCATCAGTGAGCCAGGCGACCGAGGGAGTCAGTTCTTC	-	TRBJ2-1	-	TRBV10-3
CARPDRERGNEQFF	TGCGCCAGACCCGATCGGGAAAGGGGGAATGAGCAGTTCTTC	once	TRBJ2-1	-	TRBV10-1
CAISDTVYEQYF	TGTGCCATCAGTGATACGGTTTACGAGCAGTACTTC	few	TRBJ2-7	-	TRBV10-3
CASSPQGPGLNNEQFF	TGTGCCAGCAGCCCGCAGGGGCCGGGACTCAACAATGAGCAGTTCTTC	-	TRBJ2-1	-	TRBV7-2
CATSSLRTSEKLFF	TGTGCCACCAGCAGCCTCCGGACAAGTGAAAAACTGTTTTTT	-	TRBJ1-4	-	TRBV15
CASRFYHSGRPTGELFF	TGTGCCAGCAGATTTTACCATAGCGGGAGGCCCACCGGGGAGCTGTTTTTT	few	TRBJ2-2	TRBD2	TRBV5-8
CASSQNRGASTGTEQYF	TGTGCCAGCAGCCAGAATCGAGGGGCCTCGACGGGCACCGAGCAGTACTTC	-	TRBJ2-7	-	TRBV4-2
CASSRGAKSSYEQYF	TGTGCCAGCAGCCGAGGGGCGAAAAGCTCCTACGAGCAGTACTTC	-	TRBJ2-7	-	TRBV7-2
CASSIVTGANQGTQYF	TGTGCCAGTAGTATAGTGACGGGGGCTAACCAAGGGACCCAGTACTTC	-	TRBJ2-5	-	TRBV19
CASSLDGREVNEQFF	TGTGCCAGCAGCTTAGACGGTCGGGAGGTTAATGAGCAGTTCTTC	-	TRBJ2-1	TRBD2	TRBV7-2
CASSPGQGLRDTQYF	TGTGCCAGCAGTCCGGGCCAGGGGCTCCGTGATACGCAGTATTTT	-	TRBJ2-3	-	TRBV2